Listed here is a single T cell receptor (beta chain). Its antigen is not identified. Measured with immunoSEQ multiplex PCR; TCRdb has only the in-frame clones, and not every one. The data show around 150,000 clones, approximately 94% seen once. These data come from a study of T cell responses to AZD1222 COVID-19 vaccine. Study-level findings and limits: Just a handful of people given AZD1222 tested seropositive at baseline. Only after the peak T cell response were repertoires sampled. The donors showed a predominance of white British ancestry and of females, with possible underestimation of clonal diversity.

The germline V gene encodes CDR1 KGHSH and CDR2 LQKENI. The CDR3 is 15 amino acids. Trimming pared 2 bases from V and 9 bases from J, leaving 17 bases between. This sample comprised peripheral blood, obtained 28 days after the second AZD1222 dose. V and J are TRBV18 and TRBJ1-5, with D maybe TRBD1 (6 bases). This TCR was recovered from an adult who received the AZD1222 COVID-19 vaccine. CDR3: CASSPDYTQGLPQHF. In DNA, the CDR3 is TGTGCCAGCTCACCAGACTACACCCAGGGGTTGCCCCAGCATTTT.